The 2 T cell receptor beta chains listed next were all sequenced from one sample in a study of monozygotic twins with inflammatory bowel disease. One entry per CDR3 protein, without DNA, is what TCRdb gives after re-calling the 5' RACE reads. Recorded for this sample: a few hundred thousand distinct CDR3 sequences. The sample comprised blood. These receptors were obtained from a human donor with ulcerative colitis or Crohn's disease, or a healthy co-twin of an affected twin (not recorded which).

This sequence joins TRBV7-2 and TRBJ1-2; the TRBD1 assignment by TCRdb is unverifiable without DNA. Germline-derived CDR1 and CDR2 are SGHTA and FQGNSA. This CDR3 spans 15 amino acids. This CDR3 is CASSLSHRTAYGYTF.

This rearrangement joins TRBV2 to TRBJ1-2; with no DNA, the TCRdb D assignment of TRBD1 cannot be verified. The CDR3 has 14 amino acids. From germline, CDR1 is SNHLY and CDR2 FYNNEI. The CDR3 reads CASVGGTGPNGYTF.